This TCR beta chain was observed in a study of regulatory T cells in long-lasting Graves disease. CDR3-region Arm-PCR and iRepertoire HTBI primers produced the TCR beta libraries. TCRdb independently ran MiXCR on the multiplex PCR reads; one entry per CDR3 protein. The sample lists some 250,000 distinct CDR3 sequences, just over 20% seen once, with 14% in the top ten. Study outcomes and limitations: More public clonotypes were shared by persistent patients (around 2,600) than by new patients (about 970).

This clonotype was recorded a few times. The antigen remains undetermined. Time point defined: newly diagnosed GD, antithyroid drugs for less than 3 months. PBMC-extracted RNA yielded the TCR library. American Thyroid Association guidelines defined how Graves' disease was diagnosed. The source of this sequence is a female donor with Graves disease. The starting material was peripheral blood mononuclear cells (PBMCs), obtained at new diagnosis, from a patient treated with antithyroid drugs.

The CDR3 DNA follows: TGTGCCAGCAGTCAGGGAAACACCATATATTTT. The encoded protein is CASSQGNTIYF. The chain couples TRBV9 to TRBJ1-3; D is ambiguous. The ends were cut back, 5 bases at V and 4 bases at J, with 4 bases in the middle. Germline V gene data show CDR1 as SGDLS and CDR2 as YYNGEE. CDR3 length: 11 residues.